These 4 T cell receptor beta chains were all obtained from the same sample, sequenced in a study of T cells after yellow fever vaccination. TCRdb processed the 5' RACE reads anew with MiXCR; each CDR3 protein has one entry. The sample shows about 180,000 distinct CDR3 sequences, approximately 6.2% of them seen only once. The specimen comprised CD4+ T cells sorted from PBMCs, sampled on the day of the first yellow fever vaccination. Receptors originate from a man aged 18 to 29 who received the YFV17D yellow fever vaccine.

This clonotype has just one count. Since a much larger clone is just one base distant, this may be a read error. A read error is likely, as this CDR3 ends without the conserved phenylalanine or tryptophan. No DNA is shown, since the ends of the CDR3 on it are uncertain; the CDR3 is the one TCRdb lists. The gene calls are TRBV21-1 and TRBJ2-3; the D call TRBD2 from the table was never checked on the DNA. TRBV21-1 is shown as a pseudogene. The CDR3 is made up of 16 amino acids, end residues included. The CDR3 reads CASSKGRTRTTDTQYS.

This clonotype was recorded many times. The chain links TRBV20-1 to TRBJ1-2; D call uncertain. From germline, CDR1 is DFQATT and CDR2 SNEGSKA (reference sequence). The CDR3 runs to 12 residues. The CDR3 here is CALASLNYGYTF. The CDR3 DNA is TGCGCTTTAGCTTCCCTTAACTATGGCTACACCTTC.

This clonotype was found many times. The V and J genes are TRBV7-8 and TRBJ2-1; D remains unclear. The CDR3 has 13 residues. The V gene lost 0 bases and the J gene lost 9 bases, with 9 bases spanning the gap. The germline gives CDR1 SGHVS, CDR2 FQNEAQ. CDR3 DNA sequence: TGTGCCAGCAGCTTAGCGAGGACCGGTGAGCAGTTCTTC. Amino acid sequence: CASSLARTGEQFF. Looking up the rest from reference TRBV7-8 and TRBJ2-1 gives the full variable domain: GAGVSQSPRYKVAKRGQDVALRCDPISGHVSLFWYQQALGQGPEFLTYFQNEAQLDKSGLPSDRFFAERPEGSVSTLKIQRTQQEDSAVYLCASSLARTGEQFFGPGTRLTVL.

Regarding this clonotype: A much larger clone sits a single nucleotide away, making a read error possible. This rearrangement joins TRBV6-1 to TRBJ2-7, with D tentatively TRBD1 (6 bases). The CDR3 spans 15 residues. Germline CDR1 and CDR2: MNHNS and SASEGT. V lost 5 bases to trimming and J lost 2 bases, with 16 bases between them. As DNA, the CDR3 is TGTGCCAGCAGTCCATACCCCAGGGGCGCCTACGAGCAGTACTTC. It specifies CASSPYPRGAYEQYF.